The 7 T cell receptor beta chains listed next were all sequenced from one sample in a study of T cell responses to AZD1222 COVID-19 vaccine. The repertoire was sequenced with immunoSEQ multiplex PCR; TCRdb's copy has only in-frame clones and lacks some. The data contain about 140,000 clones, 70% to 90% of them singletons. Sequences were derived from peripheral blood, sampled on day 0 of AZD1222 vaccination. Receptors originate from an adult in good health.

The V call is TRBV7-9, the J call TRBJ1-4; no definite D call. This CDR3 has 12 residues. V was shortened by 1 base and J by 8 bases, with 5 bases between the two germline ends. CDR1 and CDR2 (germline): SEHNR, FQNEAQ (reference sequence). CDR3 region: CASSLDGEKLFF. As DNA, the CDR3 is TGTGCCAGCAGCTTAGACGGGGAAAAACTGTTTTTT. The full variable domain, completed using reference TRBV7-9 and TRBJ1-4, is DTGVSQNPRHKITKRGQNVTFRCDPISEHNRLYWYRQTLGQGPEFLTYFQNEAQLEKSRLLSDRFSAERPKGSFSTLEIQRTEQGDSAMYLCASSLDGEKLFFGSGTQLSVL.

J is TRBJ1-1 and V is TRBV4-1, with a tentative D call TRBD1 (6 bases). The CDR3 sequence is 14 residues long. The germline V and J ends were trimmed by 5 bases and 0 bases, with 10 bases remaining between them. CDR1 is MGHRA and CDR2 is YSYEKL in the germline V gene. CDR3 protein: CASSEQGMNTEAFF. The CDR3 coding sequence is TGCGCCAGCAGCGAGCAGGGGATGAACACTGAAGCTTTCTTT.

The chain has TRBV5-4 and TRBJ2-1, with 10 bases matching TRBD1. V was pared by 3 bases and J by 7 bases, with 7 bases of the junction left unmatched. The CDR3 spans 15 residues. Per germline, CDR1 SGHNT and CDR2 YYREEE (reference sequence). Here the CDR3 DNA reads TGTGCCAGCAGCTCGCGGGACAGGGGACCGAATGAGCAGTTCTTC. Translating it yields CASSSRDRGPNEQFF.

V usage is TRBV28 and J usage is TRBJ2-7; D is unclear. Trimming pared 4 bases from V and 3 bases from J, leaving 10 bases between. Per germline, CDR1 MDHEN and CDR2 SYDVKM. The CDR3 extends over 13 amino acids. The CDR3 protein is CASSSGYNYEQYF. The CDR3 DNA reads as TGTGCCAGCAGTTCGGGCTATAACTACGAGCAGTACTTC.

V gene TRBV13 combines with J gene TRBJ2-3; tentative D call: TRBD1 (5 bases). Germline V lookup: CDR1 PRHDT, CDR2 FYEKMQ (reference sequence). The CDR3 runs 15 residues. V gave up 5 bases and J gave up 2 bases, with 14 bases separating them. The CDR3 DNA is TGTGCCAGCAGCCCCGCCAGGGCCTACACAGATACGCAGTATTTT. Its protein product is CASSPARAYTDTQYF.

V and J are TRBV27 and TRBJ2-1; D is unresolved. Looked up from germline, CDR1 is MNHEY and CDR2 is SMNVEV (reference sequence). V lost 2 bases to trimming and J lost 4 bases, with 6 bases between them. The CDR3 sequence is 13 residues long. The CDR3, as DNA: TGTGCCAGCAGTTTAACCAGATACAATGAGCAGTTCTTC. Protein product: CASSLTRYNEQFF.

This clone is a singleton in its sample. One junction end does not reproduce the germline sequence, and a read error may be involved. CDR3 residues: CASRVGSGGGTQYF. Written as DNA, the CDR3 is TGTGCCAGCAGGGTAGGGTCGGGGGGCGGCACGCAGTATTTT. The chain employs TRBV9 and TRBJ2-3; a weak D match, TRBD2 (7 bases). The CDR3 has 14 amino acids. Germline V gene lookup returns CDR1 SGDLS and CDR2 YYNGEE. The complete variable domain, with remaining parts taken from reference TRBV9 and TRBJ2-3, reads DSGVTQTPKHLITATGQRVTLRCSPRSGDLSVYWYQQSLDQGLQFLIQYYNGEERAKGNILERFSAQQFPDLHSELNLSSLELGDSALYFCASRVGSGGGTQYFGPGTRLTVL.